One and the same sample provided the 10 T cell receptor beta chains below, sequenced in a study of regulatory T cells in long-lasting Graves disease. Both iRepertoire HTBI primers and Arm-PCR of CDR3 regions were used to build the TCR beta libraries. TCRdb analysed the multiplex PCR reads with MiXCR anew, one entry per CDR3 protein. The sample lists about 360,000 distinct CDR3 sequences, around 15% seen once, with 20% to 25% in the top ten. Time point meaning: newly diagnosed GD, antithyroid drugs for less than 3 months. The TCR library was prepared using RNA isolated from PBMCs. The same sample was also studied in work on T cells in Graves' hyperthyroidism and ophthalmopathy.

The material was peripheral blood mononuclear cells (PBMCs), obtained at new diagnosis, from a patient treated with antithyroid drugs. The receptors derive from a woman aged 18 to 35 with Graves disease.

This clonotype occurred many times. The chain combines TRBV20-1 with TRBJ2-7, with unresolved D. V shed 0 bases and J shed 5 bases, with 14 bases lying between them. This CDR3 contains 14 residues. The V gene's germline CDR1 is DFQATT and CDR2 SNEGSKA (reference sequence). CDR3 bases: TGCAGTGCTAGAGAAAGGCCGGAAGTCGACGAGCAGTACTTC. It translates to CSARERPEVDEQYF.

This clonotype was seen at least ten times. The chain links TRBV5-4 to TRBJ2-7; 7 bases map to TRBD1. Germline lookup yields CDR1 SGHNT and CDR2 YYREEE (reference sequence). Losses at the gene ends were 0 bases for V and 4 bases for J; bases not matched to a gene: 4. This CDR3 comprises 14 residues. The CDR3 loop is CASSLEGARYEQYF. Written as DNA, the CDR3 is TGTGCCAGCAGCTTGGAGGGGGCTAGGTACGAGCAGTACTTC.

This clonotype has at least ten counts. The chain is built from TRBV3-1 and TRBJ1-1; D unclear. V was shortened by 1 base and J by 1 base, with 10 bases between the two germline ends. This CDR3 comprises 15 residues. Germline V lookup: CDR1 LGHDT, CDR2 YNNKEL (reference sequence). The CDR3 loop reads CASSQGAAGNTEAFF. CDR3 DNA: TGTGCCAGCAGCCAAGGGGCGGCGGGGAACACTGAAGCTTTCTTT.

Only a few counts were recorded for this clonotype. The V call is TRBV11-2, the J call TRBJ1-2; 12 bases agree with TRBD1. Germline CDR1 is SGHAT and CDR2 is FQNNGV. This CDR3 comprises 14 residues. After removal of 5 bases from V and 8 bases from J, the junction contained 6 bases not matched to a gene. The CDR3 sequence is CASSVAGTGGGYTF. The CDR3 DNA reads as TGTGCCAGCAGCGTCGCCGGGACAGGGGGCGGCTACACCTTC.

This clonotype has at least ten counts. The chain uses TRBV20-1 and TRBJ2-3; possibly TRBD1 for D (6 bases). CDR3 size: 15 residues. V lost 5 bases to trimming and J lost 3 bases, with 18 bases between them. Germline CDR1 reads DFQATT; CDR2 reads SNEGSKA (reference sequence). This chain's CDR3 is CSASDRLRWTDTQYF. DNA for the CDR3: TGCAGTGCTTCCGACAGGTTAAGATGGACAGATACGCAGTATTTT.

This clonotype was observed a few times. The rearrangement links TRBV28 to TRBJ1-6; no clear D gene. This CDR3 region has 14 residues. The germline gives CDR1 MDHEN, CDR2 SYDVKM. V was clipped by 2 bases and J by 7 bases, with 9 bases between them. The CDR3 protein is CASSLVTENSPLHF. The CDR3 coding sequence is TGTGCCAGCAGTTTAGTGACTGAAAATTCACCCCTCCACTTT.

This clonotype was seen many times. V is TRBV10-3 and J is TRBJ2-1; TRBD2 matches at 9 bases. This CDR3 is built from 14 residues. The germline CDR1 and CDR2 sequences are ENHRY and SYGVKD. V dropped 5 bases and J dropped 5; count of bases not matched to a gene: 4. CDR3 coding DNA: TGTGCCATCAGTAGAGCGGGGGGAAACAATGAGCAGTTCTTC. It translates to CAISRAGGNNEQFF.

V is TRBV20-1 and J is TRBJ1-3, with D maybe TRBD1 (5 bases). The germline CDR1 and CDR2 sequences are DFQATT and SNEGSKA (reference sequence). This CDR3 comprises 14 residues. Trimming pared 2 bases from V and 3 bases from J, leaving 11 bases between. The CDR3, as DNA: TGCAGTGCTAGATCCGGGGCAGGTGGAAACACCATATATTTT. Amino acids: CSARSGAGGNTIYF.

This clonotype was counted many times. V and J are TRBV20-1 and TRBJ2-7; 14 bases agree with TRBD2. The ends lost 4 bases at V and 1 base at J; junction bases unmatched: 6. Germline-derived CDR1 and CDR2 are DFQATT and SNEGSKA (reference sequence). The CDR3 runs to 16 residues. The CDR3 sequence: CSAMGLAGAESYEQYF. CDR3 in DNA: TGCAGTGCTATGGGACTAGCGGGAGCGGAATCCTACGAGCAGTACTTC.

This clonotype showed up just a few times. Here the CDR3 DNA reads TGTGCCAGCAGAGGGATCGGGAACTATGGCTACACCTTC. This sequence encodes CASRGIGNYGYTF. This chain uses TRBV28 with TRBJ1-2; D is ambiguous. The V gene's germline CDR1 is MDHEN and CDR2 SYDVKM. Trimming shortened V by 6 bases and J by 2 bases, and 10 bases separated the two germline ends. CDR3 length: 13 residues.